Each of the 10 T cell receptor beta chains below was sequenced from the same sample in a study of regulatory T cells in long-lasting Graves disease. The authors built TCR beta libraries using iRepertoire HTBI primers and Arm-PCR of CDR3 regions. MiXCR, applied by TCRdb to the multiplex PCR reads, yields one record per CDR3 protein. Of roughly 420,000 distinct CDR3 sequences in the sample, 15% to 17% were seen once. The time point here: newly diagnosed GD, antithyroid drugs for less than 3 months. Preparation of the TCR library used RNA extracted from PBMCs. The sample consisted of peripheral blood mononuclear cells (PBMCs), taken at new diagnosis, from a patient treated with antithyroid drugs. These receptors originate from a female donor with Graves disease.

This clonotype was seen many times. The gene calls are TRBV7-8 and TRBJ2-2, with 10 nucleotides matching TRBD1. Germline V gives CDR1 SGHVS, CDR2 FQNEAQ. The length of the CDR3 is 15 residues. After removal of 6 bases from V and 3 bases from J, the junction contained 4 bases not matched to a gene. The CDR3 loop is CASRTGQGHTGELFF. The CDR3 DNA follows: TGTGCCAGCAGAACGGGACAGGGGCACACCGGGGAGCTGTTTTTT.

The rearrangement uses TRBV7-2 and TRBJ2-3; D is uncertain. V lost 1 base and J lost 2, with 7 bases in between. Germline CDR1 SGHTA, CDR2 FQGNSA. CDR3 size: 14 residues. The CDR3 region is CASSLGGFTDTQYF. The DNA for the CDR3 is TGTGCCAGCAGCTTAGGGGGATTCACAGATACGCAGTATTTT.

This clonotype was counted at least ten times. The chain joins TRBV6-5 to TRBJ2-7, with D possibly called TRBD1 or TRBD2 (5 bases each). V was shortened by 2 bases and J by 5 bases, with 13 bases between the two germline ends. Germline assignment: CDR1 MNHEY and CDR2 SVGAGI. The CDR3 has 14 amino acids. Here the CDR3 DNA reads TGTGCCAGCAGTTACCCCCCCAGGGACCACGAGCAGTACTTC. It specifies CASSYPPRDHEQYF.

This clonotype was seen many times. This chain links TRBV6-9 with TRBJ1-5; no reliable D call. Trimming took 2 bases from V and 1 from J, leaving 12 bases between them. This CDR3 region has 16 residues. CDR1 MNHGY and CDR2 SVAAGI come from the germline V gene. CDR3 loop: CASSYTLQLSNQPQHF. CDR3 coding DNA: TGTGCCAGCAGTTATACGCTACAGCTAAGCAATCAGCCCCAGCATTTT.

This clonotype came up many times. The chain couples TRBV7-2 to TRBJ1-1; D unresolved. CDR1 is SGHTA, CDR2 FQGNSA, per germline. The CDR3 runs 14 residues. V shed 0 bases and J shed 6 bases, with 11 bases lying between them. In DNA, the CDR3 is TGTGCCAGCAGCTTAGCCCTTAGCCTTTCTGAAGCTTTCTTT. Translation: CASSLALSLSEAFF.

Points on this clonotype: A read error may be the cause here, since a much bigger clone is one base away. Because the CDR3 is missing its conserved closing phenylalanine or tryptophan, this is likely a read error. The chain recombines TRBV27 with TRBJ1-1; D gene unclear. The CDR3 is made up of 14 amino acids. V was trimmed by 5 bases and J by 5 bases, leaving 15 bases between them. Germline assignment: CDR1 MNHEY and CDR2 SMNVEV (reference sequence). The CDR3 sequence is CASSRDRFWTEAFL. The CDR3 coding sequence is TGTGCCAGCAGTAGAGACCGCTTTTGGACTGAAGCTTTCCTT.

In its sample, this clonotype was seen many times. The gene calls are TRBV27 and TRBJ2-2; weak D call: TRBD2 (5 bases). V gave up 2 bases and J gave up 2 bases, with 15 bases separating them. Germline values: CDR1 MNHEY, CDR2 SMNVEV (reference sequence). This CDR3 contains 17 residues. The CDR3, as DNA: TGTGCCAGCAGTTTACGGCTAGCCTACCTCAACACCGGGGAGCTGTTTTTT. This sequence encodes CASSLRLAYLNTGELFF.

This clonotype has at least ten counts. V gene TRBV7-2 combines with J gene TRBJ1-5; the D gene is possibly TRBD1 (6 bases). With 2 bases removed from V and 5 bases from J, the gap between germline ends came to 19 bases. The germline gives CDR1 SGHTA, CDR2 FQGNSA. CDR3 length: 17 amino acids. CDR3 amino acids: CASSLKGVGGGDQPQHF. The CDR3 nucleotides read TGTGCCAGCAGCTTAAAGGGGGTAGGGGGGGGTGATCAGCCCCAGCATTTT.

This clonotype has at least ten counts. The genes are TRBV12-5 and TRBJ2-3; maybe TRBD2 (5 bases). CDR3 length: 15 amino acids. V lost 2 bases and J 11 bases, leaving 20 bases between the germline ends. Germline-derived CDR1 and CDR2 are LGHNT and FRNRAP. CDR3 coding DNA: TGTGCTAGTGGTTTGCCTCCTCAGAGCCCTGAGGGGCAGTATTTT. It translates to CASGLPPQSPEGQYF.

This clonotype has at least ten counts. CDR3: CASTEVGQGNYEQYF. The CDR3 bases are TGTGCCAGCACTGAGGTAGGACAGGGGAATTACGAGCAGTACTTC. The rearrangement uses TRBV27 and TRBJ2-7, with TRBD1 matching 9 bases. CDR1 MNHEY and CDR2 SMNVEV come from the germline V gene (reference sequence). CDR3 length equals 15 residues. After removal of 7 bases from V and 4 bases from J, the junction contained 11 bases not matched to a gene.